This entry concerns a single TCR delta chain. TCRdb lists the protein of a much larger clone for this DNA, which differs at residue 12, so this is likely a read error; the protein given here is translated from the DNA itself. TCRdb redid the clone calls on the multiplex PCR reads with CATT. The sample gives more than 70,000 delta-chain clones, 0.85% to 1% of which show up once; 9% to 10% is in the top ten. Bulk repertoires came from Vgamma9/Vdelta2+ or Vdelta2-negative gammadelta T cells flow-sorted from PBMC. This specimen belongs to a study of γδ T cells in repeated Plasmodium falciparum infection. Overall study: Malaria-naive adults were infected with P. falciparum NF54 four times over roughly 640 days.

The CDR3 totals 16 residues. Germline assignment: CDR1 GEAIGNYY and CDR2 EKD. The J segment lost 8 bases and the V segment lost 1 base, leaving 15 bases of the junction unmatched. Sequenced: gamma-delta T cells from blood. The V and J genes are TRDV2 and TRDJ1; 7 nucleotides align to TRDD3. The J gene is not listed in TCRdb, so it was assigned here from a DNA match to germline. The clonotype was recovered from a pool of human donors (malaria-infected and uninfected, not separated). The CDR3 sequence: CACDTRAGGCDEKLIF. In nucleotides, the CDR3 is TGTGCCTGTGACACTCGGGCAGGGGGATGCGACGAGAAACTCATCTTT.